This TCR beta chain stems from a study of T-cell reconstitution after alpha-beta-depleted transplantation in children. A library of TCRbeta sequences, prepared with unique molecular identifiers, was generated. TCRdb fed the PCR reads into MiXCR, producing one record per CDR3 protein. This table has approximately 590,000 distinct CDR3 sequences, roughly a tenth appearing once. The CDR3 spans 15 residues. V lost 6 bases and J lost 5; bases outside the gene matches: 9. Germline V lookup: CDR1 SGHTA, CDR2 FQGNSA. Material: PBMCs from the stem cell graft donor, obtained from the stem cell graft. This chain joins TRBV7-2 and TRBJ2-1; TRBD2 agrees at 8 bases. The receptor was derived from a human donor who donated a stem cell graft to a child with acute myeloid leukemia. CDR3 bases: TGTGCCAGCAGTCTCCAGAGCGGGAGTAACAATGAGCAGTTCTTC. Translating it yields CASSLQSGSNNEQFF.